The sequence of this T cell receptor beta chain was determined in a study of cytomegalovirus exposure and HLA in healthy donors. PCR employed 60 Vbeta and 13 Jbeta primers. The protocol was immunoSEQ multiplex PCR, while the TCRdb copy is restricted to in-frame clones and leaves out a portion. This sample has roughly 120,000 clones, with roughly 70% found just once. The CDR3 consists of 15 residues. V lost 0 bases to trimming and J lost 4 bases; unmatched junction nucleotides: 0. Germline CDR1 and CDR2: SGDLS and YYNGEE. Points from the study as a whole: Some highly shared sequence variants likely arose as a pipeline artifact. The study recorded 164 TCR beta chains that were cytomegalovirus-associated. A later analysis linked a missense variant in DCLRE1C to the trimming of TCR beta V and J genes.

Turning to this clone: Antigen specificity is unknown.

This TCR came from a woman younger than 35 in good health and CMV-seronegative. The chain combines TRBV9 with TRBJ2-2; 10 bases map to TRBD1. Input material: PBMCs. The CDR3 sequence is CASSVGDRGTGELFF. The CDR3 DNA sequence: TGTGCCAGCAGCGTAGGGGACAGGGGCACCGGGGAGCTGTTTTTT.